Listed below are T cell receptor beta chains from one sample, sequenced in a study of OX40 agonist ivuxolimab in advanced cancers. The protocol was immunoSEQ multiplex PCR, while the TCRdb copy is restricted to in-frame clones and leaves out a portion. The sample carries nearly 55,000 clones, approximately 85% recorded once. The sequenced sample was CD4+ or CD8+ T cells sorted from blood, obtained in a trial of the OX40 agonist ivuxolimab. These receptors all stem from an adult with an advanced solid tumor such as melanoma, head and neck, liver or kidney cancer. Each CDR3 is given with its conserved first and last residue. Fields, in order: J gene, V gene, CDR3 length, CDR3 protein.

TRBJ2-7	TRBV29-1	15	CSASMGGQGAYEQYF
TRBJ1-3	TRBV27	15	CASSSVGVSGNTIYF
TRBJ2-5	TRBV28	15	CASYPTVGSEETQYF
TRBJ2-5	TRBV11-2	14	CASRTFGREETQYF
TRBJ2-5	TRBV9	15	CASSPGRRVEETQYF
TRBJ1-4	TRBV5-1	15	CASSPGAGREEKLFF
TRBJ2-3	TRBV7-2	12	CASSQTRDTQYF
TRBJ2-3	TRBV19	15	CASSTGLANTDTQYF
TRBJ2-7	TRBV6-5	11	CASSPGQGWYF
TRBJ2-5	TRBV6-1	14	CASVITGFQETQYF
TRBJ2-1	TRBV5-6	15	CASSLYPGNYNEQFF
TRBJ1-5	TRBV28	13	CASSTSSYQPQHF
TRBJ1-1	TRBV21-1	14	CASSKPDMNTEAFF
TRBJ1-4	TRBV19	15	CASSTDRGQDEKLFF
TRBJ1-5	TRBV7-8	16	CASSEQRTGRGQPQHF
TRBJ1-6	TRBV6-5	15	CASSSQGGKNSPLHF
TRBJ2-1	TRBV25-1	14	CASSPGTLSNEQFF
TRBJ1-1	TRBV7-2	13	CASSLDPNTEAFF
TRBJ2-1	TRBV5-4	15	CASSLAASAHNEQFF
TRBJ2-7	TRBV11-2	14	CASSLGTPGGGQYF
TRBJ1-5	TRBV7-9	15	CASSGEGVSNQPQHF
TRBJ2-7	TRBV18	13	CASSPRRESEQYF
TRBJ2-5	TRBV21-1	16	CASSKGPGTVEETQYF
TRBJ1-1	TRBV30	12	CAWRTGPALAFF
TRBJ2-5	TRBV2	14	CASSEPPIGGTQYF
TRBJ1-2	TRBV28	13	CASSPTWSYGYTF
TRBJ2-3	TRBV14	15	CASSQAGLSTDTQYF
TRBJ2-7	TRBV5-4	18	CASSHPHGTSGSVYEQYF
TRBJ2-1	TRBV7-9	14	CASSVPGTSNEQFF
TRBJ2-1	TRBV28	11	CASSETRREFF
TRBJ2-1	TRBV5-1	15	CASSISLLVTNEQFF
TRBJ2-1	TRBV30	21	CAWSGFGGLAGGWGLDNEQFF
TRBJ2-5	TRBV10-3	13	CAIGVGRQETQYF
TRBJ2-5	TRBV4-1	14	CASSQAHRGRTQYF
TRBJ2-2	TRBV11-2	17	CASSFGSWETNTGELFF
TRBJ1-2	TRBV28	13	CASSLRTSEGYTF
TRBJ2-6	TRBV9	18	CASSVGSGPHSGANVLTF
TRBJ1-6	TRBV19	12	CASKNIGSPLHF
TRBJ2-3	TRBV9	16	CASSVVHGTSTDTQYF
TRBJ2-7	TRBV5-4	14	CASSLQGSDIEQYF